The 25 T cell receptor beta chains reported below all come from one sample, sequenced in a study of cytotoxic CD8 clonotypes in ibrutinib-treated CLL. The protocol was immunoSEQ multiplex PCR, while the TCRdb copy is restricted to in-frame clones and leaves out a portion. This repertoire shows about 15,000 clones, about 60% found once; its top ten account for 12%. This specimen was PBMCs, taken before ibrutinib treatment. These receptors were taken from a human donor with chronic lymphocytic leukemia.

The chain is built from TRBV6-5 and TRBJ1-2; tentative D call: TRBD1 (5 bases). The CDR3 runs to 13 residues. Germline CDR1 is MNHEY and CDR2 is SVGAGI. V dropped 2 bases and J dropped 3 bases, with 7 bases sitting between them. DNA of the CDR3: TGTGCCAGCAGTTACGGGGGGGACTATGGCTACACCTTC. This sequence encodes CASSYGGDYGYTF.

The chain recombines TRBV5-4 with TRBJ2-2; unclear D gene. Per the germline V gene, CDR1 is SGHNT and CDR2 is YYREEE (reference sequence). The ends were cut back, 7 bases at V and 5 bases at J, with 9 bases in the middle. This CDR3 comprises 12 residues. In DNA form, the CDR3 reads TGTGCCAGCTCGGGTTGGACCGGGGAGCTGTTTTTT. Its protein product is CASSGWTGELFF.

The CDR3 nucleotides are TGTGCCAGCAGCTTCGGACAGGGGAACACAGATACGCAGTATTTT. This encodes CASSFGQGNTDTQYF. The genes are TRBV11-2 and TRBJ2-3; the match to TRBD1 covers 9 bases. The junction had 3 bases not matched to a gene; V was cut back by 3 bases and J by 2 bases. CDR3 length: 15 amino acids. Germline CDR1 is SGHAT and CDR2 is FQNNGV.

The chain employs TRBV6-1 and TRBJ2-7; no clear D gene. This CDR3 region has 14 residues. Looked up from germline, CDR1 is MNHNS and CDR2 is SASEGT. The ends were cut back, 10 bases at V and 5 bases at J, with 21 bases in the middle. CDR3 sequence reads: CATIFGPPLNEQYF. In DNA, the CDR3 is TGTGCCACAATATTCGGACCCCCTCTTAACGAGCAGTACTTC.

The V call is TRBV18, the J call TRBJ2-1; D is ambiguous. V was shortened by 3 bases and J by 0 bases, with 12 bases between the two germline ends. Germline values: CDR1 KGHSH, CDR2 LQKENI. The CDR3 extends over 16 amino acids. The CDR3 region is CASSPERPSSYNEQFF. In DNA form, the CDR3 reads TGTGCCAGCTCACCGGAGAGACCGAGCTCCTACAATGAGCAGTTCTTC.

The CDR3 region is CASLSSLLGDGYTF. The CDR3 region has the DNA TGTGCCAGCCTCTCTTCCTTATTAGGGGATGGCTACACCTTC. The chain uses TRBV28 and TRBJ1-2; tentative D call: TRBD1 (5 bases). Trimming cost V 8 bases and J 6 bases, with 19 bases left between them. Germline V gives CDR1 MDHEN, CDR2 SYDVKM. The CDR3 totals 14 residues.

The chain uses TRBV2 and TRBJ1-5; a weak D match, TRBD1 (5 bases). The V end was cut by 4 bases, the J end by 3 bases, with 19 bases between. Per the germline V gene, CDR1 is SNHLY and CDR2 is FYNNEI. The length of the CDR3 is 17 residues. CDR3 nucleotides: TGTGCCAGCAGTGGCGGTGTAACAGGATGGTTCAATCAGCCCCAGCATTTT. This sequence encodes CASSGGVTGWFNQPQHF.

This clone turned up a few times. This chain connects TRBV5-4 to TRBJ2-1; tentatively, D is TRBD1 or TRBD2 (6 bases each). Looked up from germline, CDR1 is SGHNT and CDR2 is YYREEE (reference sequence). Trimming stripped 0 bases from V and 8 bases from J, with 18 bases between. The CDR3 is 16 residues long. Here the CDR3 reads CASSLAGARSQHEQFF. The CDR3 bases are TGTGCCAGCAGCTTGGCGGGGGCGCGAAGTCAACATGAGCAGTTCTTC.

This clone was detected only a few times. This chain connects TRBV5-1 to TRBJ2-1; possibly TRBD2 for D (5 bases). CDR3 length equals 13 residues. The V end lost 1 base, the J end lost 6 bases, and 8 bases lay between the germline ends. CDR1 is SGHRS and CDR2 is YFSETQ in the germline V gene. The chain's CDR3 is CASSLRLSNEQFF. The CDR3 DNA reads TGCGCCAGCAGCTTGAGACTAAGCAATGAGCAGTTCTTC.

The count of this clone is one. The CDR3 protein is CASSLAGGAETQYF. CDR3 bases: TGTGCCAGTTCACTAGCGGGAGGGGCAGAGACCCAGTACTTC. This sequence joins TRBV5-4 and TRBJ2-5; 13 bases align to TRBD2. The trim removed 8 bases at V and 4 bases at J, leaving 5 bases unmatched. The CDR3 has 14 residues. Looked up from germline, CDR1 is SGHNT and CDR2 is YYREEE (reference sequence).

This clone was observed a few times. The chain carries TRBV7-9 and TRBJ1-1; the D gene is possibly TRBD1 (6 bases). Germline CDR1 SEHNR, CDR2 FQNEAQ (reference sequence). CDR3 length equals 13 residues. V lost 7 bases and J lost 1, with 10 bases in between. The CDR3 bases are TGTGCCAGCACTCAAGGGGGGAACACTGAAGCTTTCTTT. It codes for CASTQGGNTEAFF.

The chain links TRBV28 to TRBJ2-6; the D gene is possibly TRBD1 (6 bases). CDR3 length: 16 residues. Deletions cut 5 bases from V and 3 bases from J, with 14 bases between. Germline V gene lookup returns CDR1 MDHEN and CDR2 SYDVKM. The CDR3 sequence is CASSPTGYDGANVLTF. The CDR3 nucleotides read TGTGCCAGCAGTCCAACAGGGTACGATGGGGCCAACGTCCTGACTTTC. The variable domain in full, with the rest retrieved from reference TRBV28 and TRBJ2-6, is DVKVTQSSRYLVKRTGEKVFLECVQDMDHENMFWYRQDPGLGLRLIYFSYDVKMKEKGDIPEGYSVSREKKERFSLILESASTNQTSMYLCASSPTGYDGANVLTFGAGSRLTVL.

CDR3 protein: CASSPGQNTDTQYF. Here the CDR3 DNA reads TGTGCCAGCAGCCCGGGACAAAATACAGATACGCAGTATTTT. The rearrangement links TRBV7-9 to TRBJ2-3; maybe TRBD1 (6 bases). CDR1 SEHNR and CDR2 FQNEAQ come from the germline V gene (reference sequence). The CDR3 consists of 14 residues. Trimming took off 5 bases at V and 3 bases at J, with 12 bases between the two ends.

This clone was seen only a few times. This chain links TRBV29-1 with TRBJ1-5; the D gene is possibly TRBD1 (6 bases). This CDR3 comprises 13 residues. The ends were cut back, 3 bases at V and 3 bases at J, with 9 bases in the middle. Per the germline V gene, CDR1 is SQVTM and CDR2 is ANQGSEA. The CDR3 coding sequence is TGCAGCGTTGAGTTGGGGGCCAATCAGCCCCAGCATTTT. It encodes CSVELGANQPQHF.

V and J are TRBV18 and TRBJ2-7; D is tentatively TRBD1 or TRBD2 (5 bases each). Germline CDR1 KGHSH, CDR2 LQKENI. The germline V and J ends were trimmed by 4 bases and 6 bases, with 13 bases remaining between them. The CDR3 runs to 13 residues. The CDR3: CASSLPGAPEQYV. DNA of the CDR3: TGTGCCAGCTCACTCCCCGGGGCACCCGAGCAGTACGTC.

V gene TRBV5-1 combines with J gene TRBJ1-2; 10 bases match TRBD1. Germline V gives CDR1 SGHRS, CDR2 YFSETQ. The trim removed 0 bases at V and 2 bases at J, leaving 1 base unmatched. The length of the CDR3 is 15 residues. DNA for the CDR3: TGCGCCAGCAGCTTGGGGACAGGGGGGAACTATGGCTACACCTTC. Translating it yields CASSLGTGGNYGYTF.

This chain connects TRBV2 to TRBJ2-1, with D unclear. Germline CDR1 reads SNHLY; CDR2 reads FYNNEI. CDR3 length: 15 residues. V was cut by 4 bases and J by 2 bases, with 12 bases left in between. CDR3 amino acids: CASSGSGLTYNEQFF. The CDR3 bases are TGTGCCAGCAGTGGCTCTGGGTTAACCTACAATGAGCAGTTCTTC.

The CDR3 DNA sequence: TGTGCCAGCTCACCAGGGACAGGGGGCACAGATACGCAGTATTTT. This codes for CASSPGTGGTDTQYF. This chain connects TRBV18 to TRBJ2-3; 10 positions agree with TRBD1. Germline CDR1 and CDR2: KGHSH and LQKENI. CDR3 size: 15 residues. Trimming took 2 bases from V and 1 from J; bases not matched to a gene: 0.

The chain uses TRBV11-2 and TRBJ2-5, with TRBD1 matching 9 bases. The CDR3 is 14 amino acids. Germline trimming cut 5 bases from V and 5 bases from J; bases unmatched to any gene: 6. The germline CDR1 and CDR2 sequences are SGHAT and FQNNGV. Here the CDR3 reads CASSQTGGVETQYF. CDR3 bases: TGTGCCAGCAGCCAAACAGGGGGCGTGGAGACCCAGTACTTC. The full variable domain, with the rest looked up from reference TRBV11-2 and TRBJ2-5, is EAGVAQSPRYKIIEKRQSVAFWCNPISGHATLYWYQQILGQGPKLLIQFQNNGVVDDSQLPKDRFSAERLKGVDSTLKIQPAKLEDSAVYLCASSQTGGVETQYFGPGTRLLVL.

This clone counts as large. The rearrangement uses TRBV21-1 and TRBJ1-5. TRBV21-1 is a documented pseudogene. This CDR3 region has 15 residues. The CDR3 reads CASSKAGFGNQPQHF. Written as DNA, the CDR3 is TGTGCCAGCAGCAAAGCGGGGTTTGGCAATCAGCCCCAGCATTTT.

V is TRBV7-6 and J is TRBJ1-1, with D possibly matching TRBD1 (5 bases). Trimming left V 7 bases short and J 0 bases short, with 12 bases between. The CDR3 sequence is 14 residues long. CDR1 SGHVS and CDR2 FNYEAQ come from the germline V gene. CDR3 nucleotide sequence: TGTGCCAGCACCCTGGGGGAGGTGAACACTGAAGCTTTCTTT. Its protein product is CASTLGEVNTEAFF.

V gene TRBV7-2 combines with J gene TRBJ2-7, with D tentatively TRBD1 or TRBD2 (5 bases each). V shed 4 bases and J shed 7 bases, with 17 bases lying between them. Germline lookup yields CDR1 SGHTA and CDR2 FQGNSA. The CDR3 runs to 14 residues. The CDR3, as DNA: TGTGCCAGCAGCTCCTCGCCCAGGGAGAGGGAGCAGTACTTC. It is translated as CASSSSPREREQYF.

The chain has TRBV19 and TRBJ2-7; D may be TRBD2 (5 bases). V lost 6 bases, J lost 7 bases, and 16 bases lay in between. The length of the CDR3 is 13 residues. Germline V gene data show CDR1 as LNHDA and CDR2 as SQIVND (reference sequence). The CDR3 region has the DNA TGTGCCAGTAGCTCACCCGGGAACGTAGAGCAGTACTTC. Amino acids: CASSSPGNVEQYF.

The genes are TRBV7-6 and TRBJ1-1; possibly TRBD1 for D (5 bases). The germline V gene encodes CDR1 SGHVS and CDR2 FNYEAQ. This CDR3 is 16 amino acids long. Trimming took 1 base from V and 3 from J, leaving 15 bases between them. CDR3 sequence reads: CASSLGSAGPDTEAFF. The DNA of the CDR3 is TGTGCCAGCAGCTTAGGTTCGGCAGGGCCGGACACTGAAGCTTTCTTT. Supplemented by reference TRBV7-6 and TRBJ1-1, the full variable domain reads GAGVSQSPRYKVTKRGQDVALRCDPISGHVSLYWYRQALGQGPEFLTYFNYEAQQDKSGLPNDRFSAERPEGSISTLTIQRTEQRDSAMYRCASSLGSAGPDTEAFFGQGTRLTVV.

The DNA for the CDR3 is TGTGCCAGCAGCCAACAGACAGTCTTCTATGGCTACACCTTC. Translation: CASSQQTVFYGYTF. J is TRBJ1-2 and V is TRBV14; D possibly corresponds to TRBD1 (5 bases). V gave up 2 bases and J gave up 4 bases, with 11 bases separating them. CDR1 and CDR2 from the germline V gene are SGHDN and FVKESK. The CDR3 length is 14 residues.